This is a list of T cell receptor beta chains from one sample in a study of blood T cells in healthy people across ages. Each CDR3 protein is one row after TCRdb ran MiXCR on the 5' RACE reads. The table lists roughly 900,000 distinct CDR3 sequences, 45% to 50% of them singletons. Sequenced sample: blood. These receptor sequences come from a man aged 25-45 years in good health. Both conserved end residues are part of each CDR3. The D gene is left open where the match is weak. Clone size appears in some rows only: once, few, many, or a class for an expanded clone.

J gene,V gene,D gene,clone size,CDR3 DNA,CDR3 protein
TRBJ2-7,TRBV24-1,TRBD1,few,TGTGCCACCAGTGATTCGGGACAGGGCTACGAGCAGTACTTC,CATSDSGQGYEQYF
TRBJ1-1,TRBV6-6,-,-,TGTGCCAGCAGCTCCACACCCGGGCACGGCCACACTGAAGCTTTCTTT,CASSSTPGHGHTEAFF
TRBJ2-1,TRBV7-6,TRBD1,once,TGTGCCAGCAGCTTGGGACAGGGGCGGTATGAGCAGTTCTTC,CASSLGQGRYEQFF
TRBJ1-5,TRBV6-2/TRBV6-3,-,-,TGTGCCAGCAGTCCGCTGGGGGTCAATCAGCCCCAGCATTTT,CASSPLGVNQPQHF
TRBJ2-7,TRBV7-2,-,-,TGTGCCAGCAGCTTGATACAGGGAAGAACGGACGAGCAGTACTTC,CASSLIQGRTDEQYF
TRBJ1-4,TRBV5-1,TRBD1,-,TGCGCCAGCAGCTACACAGGGGCTGCAACTAATGAAAAACTGTTTTTT,CASSYTGAATNEKLFF
TRBJ2-6,TRBV28,TRBD1,few,TGTGCCAGCAGTTCGGGACAGGGCCCTGGGGCCAACGTCCTGACTTTC,CASSSGQGPGANVLTF
TRBJ1-1,TRBV27,-,-,TGTGCCAGCAGTTTAGCCCGGGACGGTTTAATGAACACTGAAGCTTTCTTT,CASSLARDGLMNTEAFF
TRBJ2-3,TRBV7-6,TRBD2,-,TGTGCCAGCAGCTTATACCCTAGCGGGGTCACAGATACGCAGTATTTT,CASSLYPSGVTDTQYF
TRBJ2-7,TRBV11-2,TRBD2,-,TGTGCCAGCAGCTTAGCGGCAGGGAGGGAGAGAAACGAGCAGTACTTC,CASSLAAGRERNEQYF
TRBJ2-1,TRBV5-1,-,few,TGCGCCAGCAGCTTGGCGCTCAGCGCTGGTACCTTTGATGAGCAGTTCTTC,CASSLALSAGTFDEQFF
TRBJ1-1,TRBV18,TRBD1,few,TGTGCCAGCTCTCAGGGGAACAGGGGTAACACTGAAGCTTTCTTT,CASSQGNRGNTEAFF
TRBJ1-2,TRBV10-3,-,-,TGTGCCATCAGTGAGACCCCGGGGTATGGCTACACCTTC,CAISETPGYGYTF
TRBJ2-7,TRBV20-1,-,-,TGCAGTGCTAGAGGGCAGATCGAAGAGGCCCAGTACTTC,CSARGQIEEAQYF
TRBJ2-3,TRBV29-1,-,many,TGCAGCGTTGCCCGACGGCCAGATACGCAGTATTTT,CSVARRPDTQYF
TRBJ1-2,TRBV20-1,-,many,TGCAGTGCTCGAGGAGATGTGGACTATGGCTACACCTTC,CSARGDVDYGYTF
TRBJ1-6,TRBV4-3,TRBD1,-,TGCGCCAGCAGCCAAGACGGGACAGGGACGTCACCCCTCCACTTT,CASSQDGTGTSPLHF
TRBJ2-2,TRBV15,-,-,TGTGCCACCAGCAGTAGGGACTCGTCGGAGCTGTTTTTT,CATSSRDSSELFF
TRBJ2-2,TRBV28,-,-,-,CASSLWASGTGELFF
TRBJ2-1,TRBV24-1,-,-,TGTGCCACCGCGATCGACAGCTACGATGAGCAGTTCTTC,CATAIDSYDEQFF
TRBJ1-6,TRBV5-1,-,-,TGCGCCAGCAGACTGGACAGCCTTTATAATTCACCCCTCCACTTT,CASRLDSLYNSPLHF
TRBJ2-3,TRBV30,-,few,TGTGCCTGGAGTGGGTCTGATACGCAGTATTTT,CAWSGSDTQYF
TRBJ2-7,TRBV7-9,-,-,TGTGCCAGCAGCTTAGAAGGCGGGACGACCCACGAGCAGTACTTC,CASSLEGGTTHEQYF
TRBJ2-3,TRBV7-2,TRBD1,-,TGTGCCAGCAGCCCGGACAGGTCGACGGGGTATTTT,CASSPDRSTGYF
TRBJ2-5,TRBV6-9,-,-,TGTGCCAGCAGTTATTCGGACGCGGCGGGGGAGACCCAGTACTTC,CASSYSDAAGETQYF
TRBJ2-5,TRBV7-6,TRBD2,-,TGTGCCAGCAGCTTAGCGCCGGGACTAGCGGGCCCCGGAGTGGAGACCCAGTACTTC,CASSLAPGLAGPGVETQYF
TRBJ1-2,TRBV18,TRBD1,-,TGTGCCAGCTCATCCGACAGGGCGGCTGGCTACACCTTC,CASSSDRAAGYTF
TRBJ2-3,TRBV18,-,-,TGTGCCAGCTCACCATCACGATCGGGGGCCCGTGACACAGATACGCAGTATTTT,CASSPSRSGARDTDTQYF
TRBJ2-7,TRBV4-2,TRBD1,-,TGTGCCAGCAGCCAAGAATGGGACAGGGGGAGGTACGAGCAGTACTTC,CASSQEWDRGRYEQYF
TRBJ2-7,TRBV29-1,TRBD2,few,TGCAGCGTTGAAGGTACTAGCGGGGCCTCCTACGAGCAGTACTTC,CSVEGTSGASYEQYF
TRBJ1-3,TRBV4-2,TRBD1,once,TGTGCCAGCAGCCGGACAGGGGTGAGCTCTGGAAACACCATATATTTT,CASSRTGVSSGNTIYF
TRBJ2-7,TRBV27,-,-,TGTGCCAGCAGGACCTCTCGTAGAGGGGAGCAGTACTTC,CASRTSRRGEQYF
TRBJ2-1,TRBV18,TRBD2,-,TGTGCCAGCTCACCCCGGGGGGACTACAATGAGCAGTTCTTC,CASSPRGDYNEQFF
TRBJ1-1,TRBV6-1,-,few,TGTGCCAGCAGAAATGCGGGCCCTGAAGCTTTCTTT,CASRNAGPEAFF
TRBJ1-1,TRBV7-3,-,-,TGTGCCGGCAGCTTGTCAGCCTGGGGCACTGAAGCTTTCTTT,CAGSLSAWGTEAFF
TRBJ2-7,TRBV27,-,-,TGTGCCAGCAGTTTACGGCGGGGTTCCTACGAGCAGTACTTC,CASSLRRGSYEQYF
TRBJ1-5,TRBV14,-,-,TGTGCCAGCAGCCAAGGGTATCAGCCCCAGCATTTT,CASSQGYQPQHF
TRBJ1-5,TRBV28,-,few,TGTGCCAGCAAAACCGGGTTGTATCAGCCCCAGCATTTT,CASKTGLYQPQHF
TRBJ1-5,TRBV27,-,few,TGTGCCAGCAGTTTTGAAGGGAGCGGCAATCAGCCCCAGCATTTT,CASSFEGSGNQPQHF